This T cell receptor (beta chain) was recorded in a study of T cell repertoires in cytomegalovirus infection. Study background: Both a matching HLA type and CMV infection were indicated by public TCR beta signatures. Study-level points and caveats: Across the ex vivo response, the dominant clonotypes were HLA-C-restricted CMV-specific TCR beta clonotypes. Totalled public TCR beta family frequency picked out people who carried CMV plus the relevant HLA.

TCRdb called the reads again in MiXCR, with one record for every CDR3 protein. The sample has 97,000 or so distinct CDR3 sequences; approximately 17% are singletons. This clonotype has at least ten counts. Antigen: not known. The germline gives CDR1 MDHEN, CDR2 SYDVKM. V lost 6 bases, J lost 1 base, and 4 bases stayed unmatched. This CDR3 has 15 amino acids. V and J are TRBV28 and TRBJ2-1; 9 positions match TRBD2. The sequencing input was PBMCs. The TCR originated in a human donor in good health (CMV status not recorded). Some clones in this sample may be carry-over from other donors' samples. The CDR3 region is CASSRGGGSYNEQFF. CDR3 bases: TGTGCCAGCAGCCGCGGGGGGGGTTCCTACAATGAGCAGTTCTTC.